This TCR beta chain was sequenced in a study of blood T cell repertoires in COVID-19. Study details: From the United States, Italy and Spain came samples of acute and convalescent COVID-19. In each case, the material was cDNA or gDNA derived from T cells, B-cell-depleted T cells, or PBMCs.

As handled by the study authors: Estimation of nucleated cell counts relied on the amplification of reference gene primers. This table comes from immunoSEQ multiplex PCR, and its TCRdb copy is limited to in-frame clones, with some not included. The D gene and trimming were derived from the DNA, and the V and J assignments and clone size from that table. The table includes approximately 96,000 clones, roughly 90% detected once. This CDR3 contains 14 residues. V lost 3 bases and J lost 3; bases outside the gene matches: 4. Germline lookup yields CDR1 SGHTS and CDR2 YDEGEE. The sample taken for sequencing was peripheral blood. The receptor was derived from a woman of 80 years or more with acute or convalescent COVID-19. The rearrangement links TRBV5-8 to TRBJ2-3, with TRBD1 identical over 7 bases. The CDR3 protein is CASSWDRGTDTQYF. The CDR3 DNA reads TGTGCCAGCAGCTGGGACAGAGGGACAGATACGCAGTATTTT.